This record looks at one T cell receptor (beta chain) sequence and its context. This specimen belongs to a study of blood T cell repertoires in COVID-19. V was pared by 7 bases and J by 0 bases, with 10 bases between. CDR3 length: 15 amino acids. The germline V gene encodes CDR1 SGHTA and CDR2 FQGNSA. The protocol was immunoSEQ multiplex PCR, while the TCRdb copy is restricted to in-frame clones and leaves out a portion. This table has 70,000 to 95,000 clones, roughly nine tenths appearing once. The chain combines TRBV7-2 with TRBJ2-6; D remains ambiguous. The specimen sequenced was peripheral blood. The receptor's source is a man aged 50-59 years with COVID-19, enrolled during active disease. The CDR3 spells CASTPKSSGANVLTF. In DNA, the CDR3 is TGTGCCAGCACCCCTAAAAGCTCTGGGGCCAACGTCCTGACTTTC.